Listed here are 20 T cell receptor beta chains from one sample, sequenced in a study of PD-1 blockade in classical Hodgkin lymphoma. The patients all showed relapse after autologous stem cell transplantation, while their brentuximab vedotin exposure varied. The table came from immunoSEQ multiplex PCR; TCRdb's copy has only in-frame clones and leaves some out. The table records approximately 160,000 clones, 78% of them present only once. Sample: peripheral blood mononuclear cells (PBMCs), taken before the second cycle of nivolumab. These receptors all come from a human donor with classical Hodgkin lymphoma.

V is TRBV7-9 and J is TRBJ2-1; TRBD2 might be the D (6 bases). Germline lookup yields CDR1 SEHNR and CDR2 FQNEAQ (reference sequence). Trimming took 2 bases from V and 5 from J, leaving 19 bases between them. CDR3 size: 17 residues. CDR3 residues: CASSLSASESSNNEQFF. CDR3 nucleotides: TGTGCCAGCAGCTTATCGGCTAGCGAAAGCTCTAACAATGAGCAGTTCTTC.

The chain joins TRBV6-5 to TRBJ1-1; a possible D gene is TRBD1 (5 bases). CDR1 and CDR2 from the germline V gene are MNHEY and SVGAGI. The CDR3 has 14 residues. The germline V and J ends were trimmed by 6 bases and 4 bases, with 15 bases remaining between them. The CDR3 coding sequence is TGTGCCAGCAGCCCCAGGGTGCGTGGCACTGAAGCTTTCTTT. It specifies CASSPRVRGTEAFF.

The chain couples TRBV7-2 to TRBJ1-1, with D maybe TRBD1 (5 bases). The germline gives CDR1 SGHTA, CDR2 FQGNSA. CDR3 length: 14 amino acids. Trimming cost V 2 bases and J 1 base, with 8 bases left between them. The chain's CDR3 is CASSLHGANTEAFF. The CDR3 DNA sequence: TGTGCCAGCAGCTTACACGGGGCGAACACTGAAGCTTTCTTT.

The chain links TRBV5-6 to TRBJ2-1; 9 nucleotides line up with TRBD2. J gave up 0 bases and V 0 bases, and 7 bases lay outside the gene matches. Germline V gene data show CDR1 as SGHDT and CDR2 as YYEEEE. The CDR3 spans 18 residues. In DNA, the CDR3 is TGTGCCAGCAGCTTGGGGTTAGCGGGGGTAAGCTCCTACAATGAGCAGTTCTTC. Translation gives CASSLGLAGVSSYNEQFF.

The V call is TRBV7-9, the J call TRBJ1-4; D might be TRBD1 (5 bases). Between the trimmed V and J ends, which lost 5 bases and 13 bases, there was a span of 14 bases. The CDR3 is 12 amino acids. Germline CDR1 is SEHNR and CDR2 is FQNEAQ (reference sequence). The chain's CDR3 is CASSPSGPPLFF. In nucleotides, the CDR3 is TGTGCCAGCAGCCCTTCAGGGCCGCCACTGTTTTTT.

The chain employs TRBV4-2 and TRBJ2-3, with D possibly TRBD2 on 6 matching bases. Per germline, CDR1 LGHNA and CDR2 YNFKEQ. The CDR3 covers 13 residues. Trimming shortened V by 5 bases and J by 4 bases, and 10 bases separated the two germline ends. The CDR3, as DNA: TGTGCCAGCAGCGGGACTCACGCAGATACGCAGTATTTT. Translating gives CASSGTHADTQYF.

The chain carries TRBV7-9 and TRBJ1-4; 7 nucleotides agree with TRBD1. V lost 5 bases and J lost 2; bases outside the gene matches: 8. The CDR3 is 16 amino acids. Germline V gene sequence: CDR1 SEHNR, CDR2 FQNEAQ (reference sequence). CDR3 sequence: CASSKPAGGTNEKLFF. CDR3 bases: TGTGCCAGCAGCAAACCTGCAGGGGGTACTAATGAAAAACTGTTTTTT.

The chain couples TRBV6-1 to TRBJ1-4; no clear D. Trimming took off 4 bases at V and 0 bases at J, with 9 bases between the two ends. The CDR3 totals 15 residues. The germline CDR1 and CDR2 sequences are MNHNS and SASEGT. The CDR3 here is CASSGRNPTNEKLFF. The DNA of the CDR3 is TGTGCCAGCAGTGGTAGGAACCCAACTAATGAAAAACTGTTTTTT.

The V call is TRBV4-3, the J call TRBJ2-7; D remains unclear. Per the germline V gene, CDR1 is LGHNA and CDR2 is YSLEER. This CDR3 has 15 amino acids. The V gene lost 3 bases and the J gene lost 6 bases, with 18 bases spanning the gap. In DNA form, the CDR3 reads TGCGCCAGCAGCCATGCGGAAGCCTCGGAGACCGAGCAGTACTTC. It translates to CASSHAEASETEQYF.

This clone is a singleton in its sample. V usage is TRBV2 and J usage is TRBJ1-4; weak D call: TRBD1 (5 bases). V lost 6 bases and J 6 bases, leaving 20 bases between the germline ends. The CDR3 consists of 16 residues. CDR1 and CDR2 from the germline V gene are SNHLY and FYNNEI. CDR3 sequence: CASSYHPKGPDEKLFF. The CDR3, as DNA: TGTGCCAGCAGCTACCATCCAAAGGGACCGGATGAAAAACTGTTTTTT.

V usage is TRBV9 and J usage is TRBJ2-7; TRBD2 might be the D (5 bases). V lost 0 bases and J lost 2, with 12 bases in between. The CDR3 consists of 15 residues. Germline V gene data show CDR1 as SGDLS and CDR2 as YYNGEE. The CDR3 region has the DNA TGTGCCAGCAGCGTAGGCCTAGCCCTTCCCTACGAGCAGTACTTC. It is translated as CASSVGLALPYEQYF.

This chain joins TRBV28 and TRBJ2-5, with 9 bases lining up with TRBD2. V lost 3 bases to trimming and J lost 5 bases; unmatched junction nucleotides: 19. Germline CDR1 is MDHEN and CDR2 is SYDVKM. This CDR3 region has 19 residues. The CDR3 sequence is CASSLVGLALRLAEETQYF. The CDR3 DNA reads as TGTGCCAGCAGTTTGGTTGGACTAGCGTTACGACTTGCGGAGGAGACCCAGTACTTC.

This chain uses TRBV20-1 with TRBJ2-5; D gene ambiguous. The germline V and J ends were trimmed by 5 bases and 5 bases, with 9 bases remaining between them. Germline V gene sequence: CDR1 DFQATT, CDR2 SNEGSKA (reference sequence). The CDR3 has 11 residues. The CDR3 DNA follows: TGCAGTGCTCCCTACCTCGAGACCCAGTACTTC. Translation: CSAPYLETQYF.

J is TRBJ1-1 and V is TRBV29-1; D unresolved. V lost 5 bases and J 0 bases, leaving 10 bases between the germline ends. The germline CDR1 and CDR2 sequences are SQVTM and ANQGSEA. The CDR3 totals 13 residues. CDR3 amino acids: CSVPSIMNTEAFF. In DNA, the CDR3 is TGCAGCGTTCCCAGTATCATGAACACTGAAGCTTTCTTT.

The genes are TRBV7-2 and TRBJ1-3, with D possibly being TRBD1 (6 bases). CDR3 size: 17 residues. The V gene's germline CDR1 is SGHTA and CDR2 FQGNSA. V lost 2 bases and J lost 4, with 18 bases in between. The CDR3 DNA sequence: TGTGCCAGCAGCTTAACCCCGACAGGTACCTACGGAAACACCATATATTTT. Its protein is CASSLTPTGTYGNTIYF. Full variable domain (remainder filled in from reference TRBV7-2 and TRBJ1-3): GAGVSQSPSNKVTEKGKDVELRCDPISGHTALYWYRQSLGQGLEFLIYFQGNSAPDKSGLPSDRFSAERTGGSVSTLTIQRTQQEDSAVYLCASSLTPTGTYGNTIYFGEGSWLTVV.

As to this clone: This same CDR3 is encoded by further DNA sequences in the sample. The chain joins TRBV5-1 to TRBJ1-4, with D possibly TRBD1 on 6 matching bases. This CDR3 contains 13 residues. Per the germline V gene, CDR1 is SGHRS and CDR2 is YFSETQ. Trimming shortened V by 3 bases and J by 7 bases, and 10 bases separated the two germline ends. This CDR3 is CASSSGTSEKLFF. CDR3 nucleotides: TGCGCCAGCAGCTCGGGGACAAGTGAAAAACTGTTTTTT.

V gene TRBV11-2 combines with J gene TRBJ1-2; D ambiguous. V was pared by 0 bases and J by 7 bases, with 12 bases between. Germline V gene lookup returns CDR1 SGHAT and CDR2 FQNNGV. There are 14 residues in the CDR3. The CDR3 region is CASSLDRWSGGYTF. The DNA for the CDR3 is TGTGCCAGCAGCTTAGATAGGTGGTCCGGTGGCTACACCTTC.

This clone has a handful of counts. The CDR3 region is CASSESPQGYLFF. The CDR3 DNA sequence: TGTGCCAGCAGCGAATCCCCCCAGGGGTACCTGTTTTTT. The V and J genes are TRBV7-9 and TRBJ1-4; D perhaps matches TRBD1 (6 bases). V was pared by 5 bases and J by 14 bases, with 18 bases between. The CDR3 loop spans 13 amino acids. Germline V gene data show CDR1 as SEHNR and CDR2 as FQNEAQ (reference sequence).

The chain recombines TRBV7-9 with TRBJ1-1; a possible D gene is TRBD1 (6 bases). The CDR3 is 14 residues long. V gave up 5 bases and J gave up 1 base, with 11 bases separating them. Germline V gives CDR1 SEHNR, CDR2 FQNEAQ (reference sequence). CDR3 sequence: CASSTRGRNTEAFF. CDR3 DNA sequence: TGTGCCAGCAGCACCAGGGGTAGGAACACTGAAGCTTTCTTT.

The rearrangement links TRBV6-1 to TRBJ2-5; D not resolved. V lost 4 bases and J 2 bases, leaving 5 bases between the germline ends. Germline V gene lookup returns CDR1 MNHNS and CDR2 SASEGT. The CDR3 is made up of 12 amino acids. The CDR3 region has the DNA TGTGCCAGCAGTGCCTTTCAAGAGACCCAGTACTTC. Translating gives CASSAFQETQYF.